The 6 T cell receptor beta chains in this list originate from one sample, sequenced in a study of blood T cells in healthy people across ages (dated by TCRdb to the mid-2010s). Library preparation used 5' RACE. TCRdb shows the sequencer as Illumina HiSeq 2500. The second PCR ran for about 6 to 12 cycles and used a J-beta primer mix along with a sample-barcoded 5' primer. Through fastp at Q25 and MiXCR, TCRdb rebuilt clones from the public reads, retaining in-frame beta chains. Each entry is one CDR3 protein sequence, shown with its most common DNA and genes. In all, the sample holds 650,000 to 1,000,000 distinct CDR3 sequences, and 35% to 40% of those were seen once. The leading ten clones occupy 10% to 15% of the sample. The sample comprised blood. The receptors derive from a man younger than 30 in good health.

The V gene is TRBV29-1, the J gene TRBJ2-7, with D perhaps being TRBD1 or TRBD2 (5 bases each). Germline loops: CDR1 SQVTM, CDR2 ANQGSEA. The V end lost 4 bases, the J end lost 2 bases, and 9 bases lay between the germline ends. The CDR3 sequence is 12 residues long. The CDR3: CSVGRDAYEQYF. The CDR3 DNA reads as TGCAGCGTTGGCAGGGACGCCTACGAGCAGTACTTC.

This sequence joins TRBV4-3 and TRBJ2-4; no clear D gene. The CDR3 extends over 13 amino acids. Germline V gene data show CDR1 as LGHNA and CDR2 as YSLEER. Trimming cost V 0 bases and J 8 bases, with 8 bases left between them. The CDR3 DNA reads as TGCGCCAGCAGCCAAGATTTAGGAGACATTCAGTACTTC. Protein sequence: CASSQDLGDIQYF.

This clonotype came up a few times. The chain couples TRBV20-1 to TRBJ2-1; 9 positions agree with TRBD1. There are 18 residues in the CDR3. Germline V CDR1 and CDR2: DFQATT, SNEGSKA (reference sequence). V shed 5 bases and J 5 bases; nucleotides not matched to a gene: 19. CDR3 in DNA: TGCAGTGCTCCGGACCCGACCTACGACAGGGGGAACCACAATGAGCAGTTCTTC. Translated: CSAPDPTYDRGNHNEQFF.

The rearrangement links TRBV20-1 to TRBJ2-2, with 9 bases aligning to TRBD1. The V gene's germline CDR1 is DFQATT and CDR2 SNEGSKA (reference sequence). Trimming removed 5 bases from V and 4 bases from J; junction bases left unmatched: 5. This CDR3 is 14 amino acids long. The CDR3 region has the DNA TGCAGTGCTTTAGACAGGGGGGTCACCGGGGAGCTGTTTTTT. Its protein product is CSALDRGVTGELFF.

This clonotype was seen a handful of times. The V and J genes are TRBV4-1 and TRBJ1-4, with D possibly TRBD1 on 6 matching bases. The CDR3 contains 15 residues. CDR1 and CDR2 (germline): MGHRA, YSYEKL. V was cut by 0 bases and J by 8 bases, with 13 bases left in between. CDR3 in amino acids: CASSQDGGAREKLFF. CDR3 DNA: TGCGCCAGCAGCCAAGATGGGGGGGCGCGGGAAAAACTGTTTTTT.

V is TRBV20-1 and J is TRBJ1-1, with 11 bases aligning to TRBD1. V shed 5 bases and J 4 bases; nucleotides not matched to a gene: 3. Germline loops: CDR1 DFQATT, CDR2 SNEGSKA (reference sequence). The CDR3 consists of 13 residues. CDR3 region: CSAGQGAITEAFF. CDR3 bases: TGCAGTGCTGGACAGGGGGCGATCACTGAAGCTTTCTTT.